In its sample, the clone carrying this TCR beta chain was seen many times. Antigen: not known. The library came from three nested PCR rounds adapted from ARM-PCR protocols. TCRdb re-called the multiplex PCR reads through MiXCR, storing one row per CDR3 protein. The data show around 66,000 distinct CDR3 sequences, less than 80% seen once. No cell sorting was done before RNA was extracted from the tissue. The germline V and J ends were trimmed by 1 base and 7 bases, with 10 bases remaining between them. This CDR3 is 14 amino acids long. The germline V gene encodes CDR1 MDHEN and CDR2 SYDVKM. This sample is part of a study of tumor and adjacent non-tumor tissue in lung cancer. As for the study in general: On average, productive TCRbeta reads reached roughly 4.2 million per sample. Study-level findings and limits: Top 100 clones took a larger repertoire share in normal lung. Shorter survival was associated with higher TCR diversity in tumors.

Sequencing input: lung tumor tissue. The receptor was derived from a man in his sixties with non-small cell lung cancer. This chain uses TRBV28 with TRBJ1-4; D may be TRBD1 (5 bases). The CDR3 loop reads CASSLFGGGEKLFF. DNA of the CDR3: TGTGCCAGCAGTTTATTCGGTGGGGGTGAAAAACTGTTTTTT.